This T cell receptor beta chain emerged from a study of control samples from healthy donors and cancer patients. Measured with immunoSEQ multiplex PCR; TCRdb has only the in-frame clones, and not every one. The data hold 74,000 or so clones, with over 75% observed a single time. This TCR was sampled from a man aged 50-60 years in good health. Sequenced input: blood.

Here the CDR3 reads CASGFITPYSRDRPGNTIYF. The CDR3, as DNA: TGTGCTAGTGGTTTTATAACTCCCTACAGCCGGGACAGGCCTGGAAACACCATATATTTT. The chain combines TRBV12-5 with TRBJ1-3; 8 nucleotides match TRBD1. Germline loops: CDR1 LGHNT, CDR2 FRNRAP. V trimming: 3 bases; J trimming: 2 bases; junction bases outside the gene matches: 18. The CDR3 has 20 residues.